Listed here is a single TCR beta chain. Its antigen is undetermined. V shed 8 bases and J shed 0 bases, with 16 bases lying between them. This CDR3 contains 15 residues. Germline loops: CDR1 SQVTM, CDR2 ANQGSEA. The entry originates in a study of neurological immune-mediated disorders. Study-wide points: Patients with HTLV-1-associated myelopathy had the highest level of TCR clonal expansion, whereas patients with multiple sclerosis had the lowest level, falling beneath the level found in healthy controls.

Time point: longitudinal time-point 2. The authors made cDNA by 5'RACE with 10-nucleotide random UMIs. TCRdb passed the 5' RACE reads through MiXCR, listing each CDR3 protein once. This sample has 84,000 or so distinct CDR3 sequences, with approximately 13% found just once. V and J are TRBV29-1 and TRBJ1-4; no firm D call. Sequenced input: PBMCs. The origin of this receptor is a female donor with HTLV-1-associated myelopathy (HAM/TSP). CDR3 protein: CSFGPMGTTNEKLFF. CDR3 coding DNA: TGCAGCTTTGGGCCTATGGGGACAACTAATGAAAAACTGTTTTTT.